This T cell receptor (beta chain) was profiled in a study of blood T cell repertoires in COVID-19. TCRdb's table, derived via immunoSEQ multiplex PCR, lists solely in-frame clones and lacks some. The table lists approximately 99,000 clones, 75% to 85% of them singletons, with less than 20% in the top ten. This CDR3 region has 15 residues. Germline CDR1 reads SGHRS; CDR2 reads YFSETQ. The V segment lost 4 bases and the J segment 2 bases; nucleotides outside the gene matches: 3. This clone appeared once. This receptor was identified in a woman aged 80 or older with active or convalescent COVID-19. V usage is TRBV5-1 and J usage is TRBJ2-1; 10 positions agree with TRBD2. Sequenced input: peripheral blood. This chain's CDR3 is CASSPLAGAYNEQFF. The CDR3 nucleotides read TGCGCCAGCAGCCCCCTAGCGGGAGCCTACAATGAGCAGTTCTTC. Full variable domain (rest looked up from reference TRBV5-1 and TRBJ2-1): KAGVTQTPRYLIKTRGQQVTLSCSPISGHRSVSWYQQTPGQGLQFLFEYFSETQRNKGNFPGRFSGRQFSNSRSEMNVSTLELGDSALYLCASSPLAGAYNEQFFGPGTRLTVL.